A single sample is the source of the 26 T cell receptor beta chains below, sequenced in a study of blood T cell repertoires in COVID-19. Data came from immunoSEQ multiplex PCR; TCRdb stores just in-frame clones and leaves some out. Of under 300,000 clones in the sample, approximately 88% are singletons; the top ten hold roughly 1.6%. Sequencing used peripheral blood. These receptors all stem from a human donor with COVID-19, enrolled during active disease. The donor label of this sample is uncertain.

V is TRBV5-1 and J is TRBJ2-2; 9 bases match TRBD1. This CDR3 region has 16 residues. Germline CDR1 reads SGHRS; CDR2 reads YFSETQ. J lost 1 base, V lost 3 bases, and 4 bases had no gene match. The CDR3 loop reads CASSYWTGENTGELFF. The CDR3, as DNA: TGCGCCAGCAGCTACTGGACAGGGGAGAACACCGGGGAGCTGTTTTTT.

The J gene is TRBJ1-1, the V gene TRBV29-1; a weak D match, TRBD1 (5 bases). This CDR3 comprises 15 residues. Germline values: CDR1 SQVTM, CDR2 ANQGSEA. V gave up 3 bases and J gave up 6 bases, with 20 bases separating them. CDR3 sequence reads: CSVERLIRATAEAFF. CDR3 DNA sequence: TGCAGCGTTGAGAGGCTGATCAGGGCCACGGCTGAAGCTTTCTTT. The variable domain in full, with the rest retrieved from reference TRBV29-1 and TRBJ1-1, is SAVISQKPSRDICQRGTSLTIQCQVDSQVTMMFWYRQQPGQSLTLIATANQGSEATYESGFVIDKFPISRPNLTFSTLTVSNMSPEDSSIYLCSVERLIRATAEAFFGQGTRLTVV.

The chain joins TRBV5-1 to TRBJ1-2, with D possibly TRBD1 on 6 matching bases. Germline V lookup: CDR1 SGHRS, CDR2 YFSETQ. This CDR3 spans 15 amino acids. The V end lost 1 base, the J end lost 3 bases, and 13 bases lay between the germline ends. The CDR3 region has the DNA TGCGCCAGCAGCTTGTCTCAGGGGTTAGACTATGGCTACACCTTC. Translation: CASSLSQGLDYGYTF.

The rearrangement uses TRBV28 and TRBJ2-7; the D gene is possibly TRBD1 (5 bases). The germline V gene has CDR1 MDHEN and CDR2 SYDVKM. Trimming left V 4 bases short and J 0 bases short, with 16 bases between. This CDR3 contains 16 residues. The CDR3 coding sequence is TGTGCCAGCAGTTCCCCTTCGCAGGGATCCTCCTACGAGCAGTACTTC. It codes for CASSSPSQGSSYEQYF.

This clone was seen just once. V and J are TRBV15 and TRBJ1-5, with D possibly being TRBD1 (5 bases). V was shortened by 0 bases and J by 5 bases, with 8 bases between the two germline ends. CDR3 size: 14 residues. Germline V gene sequence: CDR1 LNHNV, CDR2 YYDKDF (reference sequence). This chain's CDR3 is CATSRDLTDQPQHF. CDR3 DNA sequence: TGTGCCACCAGCAGAGATCTGACAGATCAGCCCCAGCATTTT.

The chain employs TRBV11-3 and TRBJ1-1, with TRBD1 matching over 9 bases. Germline CDR1 and CDR2: SGHNT and YENEEA. The CDR3 length is 15 residues. The ends lost 5 bases at V and 6 bases at J; junction bases unmatched: 10. The CDR3 DNA reads as TGTGCCAGCAGCGCAGGGACAGGGCCTACGGCTGAAGCTTTCTTT. It encodes CASSAGTGPTAEAFF. The entire variable domain, with the rest obtained from reference TRBV11-3 and TRBJ1-1, is as follows: EAGVVQSPRYKIIEKKQPVAFWCNPISGHNTLYWYLQNLGQGPELLIRYENEEAVDDSQLPKDRFSAERLKGVDSTLKIQPAELGDSAVYLCASSAGTGPTAEAFFGQGTRLTVV.

A remark on this clone: One end of the junction varies from germline; a read error may be responsible. The chain carries TRBV29-1 and TRBJ1-5; 10 bases match TRBD1. CDR1 is SQVTM and CDR2 is ANQGSEA in the germline V gene. CDR3 length: 13 amino acids. The CDR3 loop is CSVTTGGNQPQHF. CDR3 DNA sequence: TGCAGCGTTACGACAGGGGGCAACCAGCCCCAGCATTTT.

The chain recombines TRBV30 with TRBJ1-1; D unresolved. Germline V CDR1 and CDR2: GTSNPN, SVGIG (reference sequence). CDR3 size: 13 residues. V was cut by 0 bases and J by 4 bases, with 9 bases left in between. The CDR3 sequence is CAWSVRGITEAFF. For the CDR3, the DNA is TGTGCCTGGAGTGTACGCGGGATCACTGAAGCTTTCTTT. Looking up the rest from reference TRBV30 and TRBJ1-1 gives the full variable domain: SQTIHQWPATLVQPVGSPLSLECTVEGTSNPNLYWYRQAAGRGLQLLFYSVGIGQISSEVPQNLSASRPQDRQFILSSKKLLLSDSGFYLCAWSVRGITEAFFGQGTRLTVV.

This sequence joins TRBV24-1 and TRBJ2-2, with TRBD1 matching over 8 bases. The V and J ends lost 6 bases and 7 bases, in that order; junction bases with no gene match: 18. Germline CDR1 and CDR2: KGHDR and SFDVKD. This CDR3 is built from 18 residues. This CDR3 reads CATSTRFGTGLRGGELFF. The CDR3 nucleotides read TGTGCCACCAGTACCAGGTTCGGGACAGGACTGCGGGGCGGGGAGCTGTTTTTT.

This clone has only one observation. The gene calls are TRBV28 and TRBJ1-1; 9 bases are shared with TRBD1. Germline V gives CDR1 MDHEN, CDR2 SYDVKM. V lost 5 bases, J lost 3 bases, and 7 bases stayed unmatched. This CDR3 is built from 15 residues. CDR3 residues: CASSPMTGGDTEAFF. CDR3 coding DNA: TGTGCCAGCAGTCCGATGACAGGGGGAGACACTGAAGCTTTCTTT.

This clone turned up a few times. V usage is TRBV11-2 and J usage is TRBJ2-7, with 8 bases identical to TRBD1. Looked up from germline, CDR1 is SGHAT and CDR2 is FQNNGV. J lost 2 bases, V lost 6 bases, and 18 bases had no gene match. This CDR3 has 18 residues. CDR3 sequence (DNA): TGTGCCAGCAGTCCAAAGTGGCTTAACAGGGGGACCACCTACGAGCAGTACTTC. Encoded protein: CASSPKWLNRGTTYEQYF. The full variable domain, with the rest looked up from reference TRBV11-2 and TRBJ2-7, is EAGVAQSPRYKIIEKRQSVAFWCNPISGHATLYWYQQILGQGPKLLIQFQNNGVVDDSQLPKDRFSAERLKGVDSTLKIQPAKLEDSAVYLCASSPKWLNRGTTYEQYFGPGTRLTVT.

This chain uses TRBV19 with TRBJ2-3; no firm D call. Between the trimmed V and J ends, which lost 6 bases and 0 bases, there was a span of 7 bases. Germline-derived CDR1 and CDR2 are LNHDA and SQIVND (reference sequence). The length of the CDR3 is 13 residues. This CDR3 is CASRSASTDTQYF. CDR3 DNA: TGTGCCAGTAGGAGCGCCAGCACAGATACGCAGTATTTT. Looking up the rest from reference TRBV19 and TRBJ2-3 gives the full variable domain: DGGITQSPKYLFRKEGQNVTLSCEQNLNHDAMYWYRQDPGQGLRLIYYSQIVNDFQKGDIAEGYSVSREKKESFPLTVTSAQKNPTAFYLCASRSASTDTQYFGPGTRLTVL.

This clone occurred once. J is TRBJ2-3 and V is TRBV28, with 11 nucleotides matching TRBD2. The CDR3 sequence is 20 residues long. Per the germline V gene, CDR1 is MDHEN and CDR2 is SYDVKM. The junction had 17 bases not matched to a gene; V was cut back by 4 bases and J by 2 bases. CDR3 protein: CASSSILTLLAGVDTDTQYF. The CDR3 DNA sequence: TGTGCCAGCAGTTCCATCCTAACTTTACTAGCGGGAGTGGACACAGATACGCAGTATTTT.

The V gene is TRBV19, the J gene TRBJ2-2; 7 bases map to TRBD2. Germline trimming cut 10 bases from V and 0 bases from J; bases unmatched to any gene: 11. The germline V gene encodes CDR1 LNHDA and CDR2 SQIVND (reference sequence). The CDR3 loop spans 16 amino acids. This chain's CDR3 is CATTLTSYSNTGELFF. The DNA of the CDR3 is TGTGCCACCACACTGACTAGCTACTCGAACACCGGGGAGCTGTTTTTT.

J is TRBJ2-7 and V is TRBV29-1; D is ambiguous. This CDR3 has 10 residues. Trimming took 3 bases from V and 3 from J, leaving 3 bases between them. The germline CDR1 and CDR2 sequences are SQVTM and ANQGSEA. As DNA, the CDR3 is TGCAGCGTTGACAACTACGAGCAGTACTTC. Translation gives CSVDNYEQYF.

Only a few counts were recorded for this clone. The gene calls are TRBV9 and TRBJ2-1; D perhaps matches TRBD2 (5 bases). The germline gives CDR1 SGDLS, CDR2 YYNGEE. This CDR3 contains 17 residues. V was shortened by 4 bases and J by 0 bases, with 17 bases between the two germline ends. The CDR3, as DNA: TGTGCCAGCAGCCCCCGGCGTAGCGCTACCTCCTACAATGAGCAGTTCTTC. Residues: CASSPRRSATSYNEQFF.

CDR3 DNA: TGTGCCAGCAGCCCCCGGACTAGTCGAGATACGCAGTATTTT. Translation: CASSPRTSRDTQYF. The chain combines TRBV3-1 (or the pseudogene TRBV3-2) with TRBJ2-3, with 7 bases identical to TRBD2. Germline V gene lookup returns CDR1 LGHDT and CDR2 YNNKEL (reference sequence). The trim removed 4 bases at V and 5 bases at J, leaving 6 bases unmatched. The CDR3 is 14 amino acids.

CDR3 DNA sequence: TGTGCCAGCCGCCACTCTAGCGGGGGATTCTACAATGAGCAGTTCTTC. It is translated as CASRHSSGGFYNEQFF. The chain couples TRBV25-1 to TRBJ2-1; 10 positions agree with TRBD2. Per germline, CDR1 MGHDK and CDR2 SYGVNS. The V and J ends lost 8 bases and 3 bases, in that order; junction bases with no gene match: 10. CDR3 length: 16 residues.

The rearrangement links TRBV9 to TRBJ1-4; perhaps TRBD1 as D (6 bases). Germline-derived CDR1 and CDR2 are SGDLS and YYNGEE. V lost 0 bases and J 8 bases, leaving 14 bases between the germline ends. CDR3 length: 15 residues. CDR3 sequence: CASSVAAGQGEKLFF. CDR3 in DNA: TGTGCCAGCAGCGTAGCGGCAGGGCAGGGGGAAAAACTGTTTTTT.

This chain links TRBV4-1 with TRBJ1-2, with 10 bases that match TRBD1. The trim removed 2 bases at V and 1 base at J, leaving 7 bases unmatched. Germline lookup yields CDR1 MGHRA and CDR2 YSYEKL. This CDR3 is 17 amino acids long. The CDR3 region is CASSQIRDRGINYGYTF. The CDR3 bases are TGCGCCAGCAGCCAAATCCGGGACAGGGGCATTAACTATGGCTACACCTTC.

The gene calls are TRBV4-3 and TRBJ2-1, with 9 bases aligning to TRBD1. CDR1 and CDR2 (germline): LGHNA, YSLEER. J gave up 3 bases and V 0 bases, and 6 bases lay outside the gene matches. CDR3 length: 17 residues. The CDR3 loop reads CASSQDFGGQGYNEQFF. CDR3 nucleotide sequence: TGCGCCAGCAGCCAAGATTTCGGGGGACAGGGCTACAATGAGCAGTTCTTC.

The chain couples TRBV27 to TRBJ2-7, with a tentative D call TRBD1 (6 bases). The CDR3 covers 14 residues. CDR1 MNHEY and CDR2 SMNVEV come from the germline V gene (reference sequence). V lost 5 bases and J 6 bases, leaving 17 bases between the germline ends. The CDR3 DNA follows: TGTGCCAGCAGTCCGGATCCGGGACACGGCGAGCAGTACTTC. It translates to CASSPDPGHGEQYF.

The rearrangement uses TRBV30 and TRBJ1-2; D possibly corresponds to TRBD1 (6 bases). This CDR3 region has 13 residues. Per germline, CDR1 GTSNPN and CDR2 SVGIG (reference sequence). Between the trimmed V and J ends, which lost 2 bases and 2 bases, there was a span of 9 bases. Here the CDR3 DNA reads TGTGCCTGGAGTCCTACAGGGAACTATGGCTACACCTTC. Its translation is CAWSPTGNYGYTF.

CDR3 amino acids: CASSMARQGGTDTQYF. The CDR3 DNA is TGTGCCAGTAGTATGGCCCGACAGGGGGGCACAGATACGCAGTATTTT. The rearrangement joins TRBV19 to TRBJ2-3; 9 bases match TRBD1. The CDR3 runs to 16 residues. Trimming took 3 bases from V and 1 from J; bases not matched to a gene: 5. Germline V CDR1 and CDR2: LNHDA, SQIVND (reference sequence).

This sequence joins TRBV27 and TRBJ2-1; TRBD2 matches 11 bases. The germline CDR1 and CDR2 sequences are MNHEY and SMNVEV (reference sequence). The CDR3 is made up of 20 amino acids. J lost 8 bases, V lost 6 bases, and 24 bases had no gene match. The CDR3 region has the DNA TGTGCCAGCAGCCCAGGGACGGGGCTAGCGGGAGGAAAGAGGGGGGATGAGCAGTTCTTC. Translating it yields CASSPGTGLAGGKRGDEQFF.

The chain joins TRBV2 to TRBJ2-5, with 9 nucleotides matching TRBD1. Germline CDR1 is SNHLY and CDR2 is FYNNEI. The J segment lost 5 bases and the V segment lost 8 bases, leaving 9 bases of the junction unmatched. CDR3 size: 14 residues. CDR3 DNA sequence: TGTGCCAGCCGCGACAGGGGGAGTTTCGAGACCCAGTACTTC. Its translation: CASRDRGSFETQYF.